The 10 T cell receptor beta chains reported below all come from one sample, sequenced in a study of T cell responses to AZD1222 COVID-19 vaccine. Sequenced by immunoSEQ multiplex PCR; TCRdb stores in-frame clones only, minus some. The profile covers about 96,000 clones, with approximately 87% appearing a single time and about a quarter taken by the ten largest. The specimen was peripheral blood, collected on day 0 of AZD1222 vaccination. These receptors were obtained from an adult in good health.

The chain joins TRBV7-2 to TRBJ1-6; the D is unclear. The CDR3 is 14 amino acids. The V gene lost 6 bases and the J gene lost 6 bases, with 12 bases spanning the gap. CDR1 is SGHTA, CDR2 FQGNSA, per germline. The CDR3 spells CASRARGANSPLHF. The CDR3 nucleotides are TGTGCCAGCAGAGCGCGGGGTGCTAATTCACCCCTCCACTTT.

The gene calls are TRBV5-4 and TRBJ2-1; TRBD2 matches 9 bases. The CDR3 spans 16 residues. Germline loops: CDR1 SGHNT, CDR2 YYREEE (reference sequence). Trimming cost V 0 bases and J 5 bases; bases outside gene matches: 6. The chain's CDR3 is CASSLVATSGHNEQFF. The CDR3 DNA sequence: TGTGCCAGCAGCTTGGTAGCGACTAGCGGTCACAATGAGCAGTTCTTC.

By frequency in the sample, this clone is large (0.1 to 1%). The V gene is TRBV10-3, the J gene TRBJ1-1; D perhaps matches TRBD1 (6 bases). V lost 3 bases and J 0 bases, leaving 11 bases between the germline ends. There are 15 residues in the CDR3. The germline gives CDR1 ENHRY, CDR2 SYGVKD. The chain's CDR3 is CAISEQGGLNTEAFF. The CDR3 DNA is TGTGCCATCAGTGAACAGGGAGGGCTGAACACTGAAGCTTTCTTT.

The V call is TRBV5-1, the J call TRBJ2-2; the D is unclear. CDR3 length equals 15 residues. Germline CDR1 and CDR2: SGHRS and YFSETQ. V lost 1 base to trimming and J lost 1 base, with 8 bases between them. In DNA, the CDR3 is TGCGCCAGCAGCTTGATTTCCGAGAACACCGGGGAGCTGTTTTTT. Amino acid sequence: CASSLISENTGELFF.

The CDR3 region is CASSRDLELFF. The CDR3 nucleotides are TGTGCCAGTAGTCGCGACCTAGAGCTGTTTTTT. The chain employs TRBV19 and TRBJ2-2; D is undetermined. Germline V CDR1 and CDR2: LNHDA, SQIVND (reference sequence). Trimming stripped 5 bases from V and 11 bases from J, with 9 bases between. CDR3 length equals 11 residues.

This sequence joins TRBV6-2 or TRBV6-3 and TRBJ1-5; 7 bases are a match to TRBD1. This CDR3 comprises 16 residues. The V gene end was trimmed by 5 bases and the J gene end by 5 bases; junction bases not matched to a gene: 12. CDR1 is MNHEY and CDR2 is SVGEGT in the germline V gene. CDR3 amino acids: CASSQKTGTVHQPQHF. As DNA, the CDR3 is TGTGCCAGCAGTCAAAAAACGGGGACAGTTCATCAGCCCCAGCATTTT.

This chain links TRBV19 with TRBJ1-2; D gene uncertain. Germline V gene sequence: CDR1 LNHDA, CDR2 SQIVND (reference sequence). There are 14 residues in the CDR3. Trimming stripped 8 bases from V and 7 bases from J, with 20 bases between. CDR3 loop: CASHDARSRAGYTF. The DNA of the CDR3 is TGTGCCAGTCACGACGCAAGGTCTAGGGCTGGCTACACCTTC.

The J gene is TRBJ2-5, the V gene TRBV5-8; 12 nucleotides match TRBD2. The CDR3 length is 18 residues. The germline V gene has CDR1 SGHTS and CDR2 YDEGEE. J was trimmed by 2 bases and V by 0 bases; bases with no gene match: 8. The CDR3 reads CASSLGLSGLAGQETQYF. The DNA of the CDR3 is TGTGCCAGCAGCTTGGGACTGAGTGGACTAGCGGGACAAGAGACCCAGTACTTC.

The genes are TRBV5-1 and TRBJ2-7; 10 positions agree with TRBD1. The V segment lost 6 bases and the J segment 4 bases; nucleotides outside the gene matches: 13. The germline V gene has CDR1 SGHRS and CDR2 YFSETQ. This CDR3 spans 16 amino acids. The CDR3 sequence is CASNLQTGGSKYEQYF. CDR3 bases: TGCGCCAGCAACCTTCAGACAGGGGGCTCAAAGTACGAGCAGTACTTC.

This sequence joins TRBV28 and TRBJ2-7; the D call may be TRBD1 or TRBD2 (5 bases each). The length of the CDR3 is 15 residues. The germline CDR1 and CDR2 sequences are MDHEN and SYDVKM. Trimming shortened V by 6 bases and J by 3 bases, and 18 bases separated the two germline ends. The CDR3 DNA reads TGTGCCAGCAGCCTTGGGGGACCATCCTTCTACGAGCAGTACTTC. This codes for CASSLGGPSFYEQYF.